This TCR beta chain was profiled in a study of tumor and adjacent non-tumor tissue in lung cancer. No cell sorting was done before RNA was extracted from the tissue. The library came from three nested PCR rounds adapted from ARM-PCR protocols. MiXCR, run by TCRdb on the multiplex PCR reads, gives a single entry per CDR3 protein. Among about 70,000 distinct CDR3 sequences listed, roughly 72% were seen once. The germline CDR1 and CDR2 sequences are PRHDT and FYEKMQ (reference sequence). The CDR3 is 13 residues long. Trimming removed 9 bases from V and 4 bases from J, with 13 bases in between. The origin of this receptor is a man aged 55 to 70 with non-small cell lung cancer. The rearrangement joins TRBV13 to TRBJ1-3, with D unclear. Material: lung tumor tissue. The CDR3 is CARSLPGGNTIYF. The CDR3 nucleotides are TGTGCCAGAAGCCTACCTGGAGGAAACACCATATATTTT.